This entry lists 23 T cell receptor beta chains sequenced from one sample in a study of blood T cell repertoires in COVID-19. Using immunoSEQ multiplex PCR, the repertoire was profiled, and TCRdb retains in-frame clones only, with some absent. The sample lists about 210,000 clones, 83% occurring once. The specimen sequenced was peripheral blood. These receptors all stem from a woman aged 40 to 50 with active or convalescent COVID-19.

This clone was seen a handful of times. V gene TRBV19 combines with J gene TRBJ2-3, with a possible D match to TRBD1 (6 bases). Trimming shortened V by 3 bases and J by 6 bases, and 22 bases separated the two germline ends. The CDR3 covers 17 residues. Germline loops: CDR1 LNHDA, CDR2 SQIVND (reference sequence). CDR3 bases: TGTGCCAGTAGTATCGCTCGCGGAGGTAACCAGGGGGATACGCAGTATTTT. Translation gives CASSIARGGNQGDTQYF. Filled out from reference TRBV19 and TRBJ2-3, the complete variable domain reads DGGITQSPKYLFRKEGQNVTLSCEQNLNHDAMYWYRQDPGQGLRLIYYSQIVNDFQKGDIAEGYSVSREKKESFPLTVTSAQKNPTAFYLCASSIARGGNQGDTQYFGPGTRLTVL.

The chain has TRBV20-1 and TRBJ1-2, with no clear D. CDR3 size: 11 residues. Trimming cost V 6 bases and J 1 base, with 6 bases left between them. Germline V gene lookup returns CDR1 DFQATT and CDR2 SNEGSKA (reference sequence). Here the CDR3 DNA reads TGCAGTGCCACCGGTAACTATGGCTACACCTTC. Translated: CSATGNYGYTF.

This clone was seen repeatedly, ten times or more. J is TRBJ2-7 and V is TRBV19; D is perhaps TRBD1 (6 bases). Between the trimmed V and J ends, which lost 10 bases and 0 bases, there was a span of 10 bases. CDR1 and CDR2 from the germline V gene are LNHDA and SQIVND (reference sequence). The CDR3 extends over 12 amino acids. The CDR3 DNA follows: TGTGCCACCAAAGGGGGCTCCTACGAGCAGTACTTC. Protein product: CATKGGSYEQYF.

Concerning this clone itself: The sample carries other DNA sequences with the same CDR3. The V gene is TRBV15, the J gene TRBJ1-3; D not resolved. The CDR3 spans 16 residues. Trimming cost V 0 bases and J 2 bases, with 11 bases left between them. The germline V gene encodes CDR1 LNHNV and CDR2 YYDKDF (reference sequence). The CDR3 DNA follows: TGTGCCACCAGCAGAGATCCGGGAGGGCCTGGAAACACCATATATTTT. This translates into CATSRDPGGPGNTIYF.

The rearrangement links TRBV6-7 to TRBJ2-1, with 9 positions matching TRBD2. TRBV6-7 is treated as an ORF (open reading frame) with a function not yet certain. The CDR3 length is 16 residues. The V segment lost 0 bases and the J segment 5 bases; nucleotides outside the gene matches: 5. CDR3 DNA: TGTGCCAGCAGTTACTCGGAGACTAGCGGAAACAATGAGCAGTTCTTC. This codes for CASSYSETSGNNEQFF.

This clone was observed a single time. V gene TRBV19 combines with J gene TRBJ1-5, with 7 bases fitting TRBD1. The CDR3 spans 16 residues. Germline CDR1 reads LNHDA; CDR2 reads SQIVND (reference sequence). Trimming cost V 3 bases and J 4 bases; bases outside gene matches: 9. CDR3 sequence (DNA): TGTGCCAGTAGTATCTTCTGGACAGGCGGGAATCAGCCCCAGCATTTT. Its translation is CASSIFWTGGNQPQHF.

The chain joins TRBV5-1 to TRBJ2-1; 8 bases align to TRBD2. CDR1 and CDR2 from the germline V gene are SGHRS and YFSETQ. With V trimmed by 0 bases and J by 4 bases, 6 bases remained unmatched. The CDR3 runs 16 residues. The CDR3 nucleotides are TGCGCCAGCAGCTTGGATGCGGGGGGACATTACAATGAGCAGTTCTTC. It codes for CASSLDAGGHYNEQFF. The complete variable domain, with remaining parts taken from reference TRBV5-1 and TRBJ2-1, reads KAGVTQTPRYLIKTRGQQVTLSCSPISGHRSVSWYQQTPGQGLQFLFEYFSETQRNKGNFPGRFSGRQFSNSRSEMNVSTLELGDSALYLCASSLDAGGHYNEQFFGPGTRLTVL.

This clone occurred a few times. This chain joins TRBV5-1 and TRBJ2-5; 11 bases agree with TRBD1. The germline V gene encodes CDR1 SGHRS and CDR2 YFSETQ. CDR3 size: 16 residues. With 0 bases clipped from V and 1 base from J, the junction kept 2 bases outside the gene matches. CDR3 region: CASSLAGTGGQETQYF. The CDR3 DNA reads as TGCGCCAGCAGCTTGGCCGGGACAGGGGGCCAAGAGACCCAGTACTTC.

This clone was found many times. The J gene is TRBJ2-7, the V gene TRBV7-9; D unresolved. The CDR3 contains 15 residues. V was trimmed by 5 bases and J by 2 bases, leaving 16 bases between them. Germline V lookup: CDR1 SEHNR, CDR2 FQNEAQ (reference sequence). CDR3 sequence (DNA): TGTGCCAGCAGCCTACTTAGCCTGGGTGCCTACGAGCAGTACTTC. This gives the protein CASSLLSLGAYEQYF. The full variable domain, rest sourced from reference TRBV7-9 and TRBJ2-7, is DTGVSQNPRHKITKRGQNVTFRCDPISEHNRLYWYRQTLGQGPEFLTYFQNEAQLEKSRLLSDRFSAERPKGSFSTLEIQRTEQGDSAMYLCASSLLSLGAYEQYFGPGTRLTVT.

This clone was detected a few times. The CDR3 coding sequence is TGTGCCAGTAGTAACGACAGGGGCACTGAAGCTTTCTTT. Amino acid sequence: CASSNDRGTEAFF. J is TRBJ1-1 and V is TRBV19; 8 nucleotides line up with TRBD1. Trimming removed 4 bases from V and 4 bases from J; junction bases left unmatched: 2. The CDR3 has 13 residues. CDR1 and CDR2 (germline): LNHDA, SQIVND (reference sequence).

V gene TRBV6-5 combines with J gene TRBJ1-4, with 10 bases identical to TRBD1. With 5 bases clipped from V and 8 bases from J, the junction kept 8 bases outside the gene matches. CDR1 is MNHEY and CDR2 is SVGAGI in the germline V gene. CDR3 length: 15 residues. The CDR3 loop is CASSTRKTGGEKLFF. The CDR3 bases are TGTGCCAGCAGTACCCGGAAGACAGGGGGCGAAAAACTGTTTTTT.

V gene TRBV6-5 combines with J gene TRBJ1-2; 9 positions agree with TRBD1. Germline CDR1 reads MNHEY; CDR2 reads SVGAGI. CDR3 size: 14 residues. V was clipped by 6 bases and J by 3 bases; unmatched bases: 5. The CDR3 nucleotides read TGTGCCAGCAGCATACGACAGGGGGACTATGGCTACACCTTC. It specifies CASSIRQGDYGYTF.

This sequence joins TRBV27 and TRBJ2-1, with D possibly TRBD1 on 5 matching bases. Between the trimmed V and J ends, which lost 7 bases and 2 bases, there was a span of 12 bases. Looked up from germline, CDR1 is MNHEY and CDR2 is SMNVEV (reference sequence). The CDR3 covers 14 residues. The CDR3 here is CASTFDSPYNEQFF. The CDR3 DNA is TGTGCCAGCACCTTTGACAGTCCCTACAATGAGCAGTTCTTC.

This sequence joins TRBV7-6 and TRBJ1-1, with 8 bases aligning to TRBD1. The germline CDR1 and CDR2 sequences are SGHVS and FNYEAQ. CDR3 length: 15 amino acids. The junction had 4 bases not matched to a gene; V was cut back by 4 bases and J by 0 bases. CDR3 nucleotide sequence: TGTGCCAGCAGCTCACGACAGGGGATGAACACTGAAGCTTTCTTT. Translated, it gives CASSSRQGMNTEAFF. Filled out from reference TRBV7-6 and TRBJ1-1, the complete variable domain reads GAGVSQSPRYKVTKRGQDVALRCDPISGHVSLYWYRQALGQGPEFLTYFNYEAQQDKSGLPNDRFSAERPEGSISTLTIQRTEQRDSAMYRCASSSRQGMNTEAFFGQGTRLTVV.

The chain combines TRBV4-2 with TRBJ2-6, with unresolved D. The CDR3 is made up of 16 amino acids. The V gene's germline CDR1 is LGHNA and CDR2 YNFKEQ. The germline V and J ends were trimmed by 0 bases and 0 bases, with 6 bases remaining between them. This CDR3 reads CASSQDSVSGANVLTF. The DNA for the CDR3 is TGTGCCAGCAGCCAAGACTCGGTCTCTGGGGCCAACGTCCTGACTTTC.

This sequence joins TRBV11-3 and TRBJ2-7; TRBD1 matches at 12 bases. This CDR3 is built from 15 residues. Germline CDR1 reads SGHNT; CDR2 reads YENEEA. V shed 3 bases, J shed 5 bases, and the junction held 5 bases outside the gene matches. The CDR3 reads CASSFVGTGGNEQYF. CDR3 coding DNA: TGTGCCAGCAGCTTTGTAGGGACAGGGGGCAACGAGCAGTACTTC.

The sample holds one count of this clone. V is TRBV4-1 and J is TRBJ1-2; D remains unclear. Looked up from germline, CDR1 is MGHRA and CDR2 is YSYEKL. The CDR3 is 14 amino acids. V lost 1 base and J lost 0, with 6 bases in between. The CDR3 region has the DNA TGCGCCAGCAGCCAAGCTGCAGCTAACTATGGCTACACCTTC. This encodes CASSQAAANYGYTF.

This clone was found once. V usage is TRBV11-3 and J usage is TRBJ1-4; perhaps TRBD1 as D (6 bases). CDR1 and CDR2 from the germline V gene are SGHNT and YENEEA. V lost 0 bases and J lost 8, with 7 bases in between. This CDR3 contains 13 residues. The CDR3 coding sequence is TGTGCCAGCAGCTTAGAACAGGGAGAAAAACTGTTTTTT. Translating gives CASSLEQGEKLFF.

This sequence joins TRBV4-1 and TRBJ1-5, with D unresolved. V was clipped by 2 bases and J by 5 bases, with 13 bases between them. Per germline, CDR1 MGHRA and CDR2 YSYEKL. The CDR3 runs to 15 residues. CDR3 residues: CASSQPGKKDQPQHF. The CDR3 DNA reads TGCGCCAGCAGCCAACCGGGGAAGAAGGATCAGCCCCAGCATTTT.

The chain uses TRBV27 and TRBJ1-2; maybe TRBD1 (6 bases). V shed 5 bases and J shed 2 bases, with 15 bases lying between them. Germline V CDR1 and CDR2: MNHEY, SMNVEV (reference sequence). CDR3 length: 15 residues. The CDR3 region has the DNA TGTGCCAGCAGTCCGCGGGGGGCCCTAAACTATGGCTACACCTTC. Translating gives CASSPRGALNYGYTF.

V is TRBV3-1 (or the pseudogene TRBV3-2) and J is TRBJ2-1; the match to TRBD2 covers 10 bases. The CDR3 runs to 16 residues. Trimming at V came to 0 bases and at J to 4 bases, leaving 3 bases not matched to a gene. Germline V gene data show CDR1 as LGHDT and CDR2 as YNNKEL (reference sequence). The CDR3 sequence: CASSQDSGRPYNEQFF. For the CDR3, the DNA is TGTGCCAGCAGCCAAGATAGCGGGAGGCCTTACAATGAGCAGTTCTTC.

This clone was counted a single time. This chain connects TRBV19 to TRBJ2-1; TRBD1 aligns across 9 bases. Germline V gene sequence: CDR1 LNHDA, CDR2 SQIVND (reference sequence). V shed 3 bases, J shed 7 bases, and the junction held 10 bases outside the gene matches. There are 16 residues in the CDR3. This CDR3 reads CASSILGTGILNEQFF. In DNA form, the CDR3 reads TGTGCCAGTAGTATCCTCGGGACAGGGATATTGAATGAGCAGTTCTTC.

This sequence joins TRBV11-3 and TRBJ1-3, with D perhaps TRBD1 (5 bases). V dropped 1 base and J dropped 6 bases, with 16 bases sitting between them. Germline V lookup: CDR1 SGHNT, CDR2 YENEEA. This CDR3 spans 16 amino acids. CDR3 sequence reads: CASSLAFGRVENTIYF. The CDR3 DNA is TGTGCCAGCAGCTTAGCTTTCGGCAGGGTGGAAAACACCATATATTTT.